This T cell receptor beta chain was identified during a study of blood T cells in healthy people across ages. Study information: For every two T cells, template switching captured about one barcoded beta molecule.

The use of a sample-barcoded 5' primer and a J-beta primer mix characterized a second PCR of about 6 to 12 cycles. Every single cDNA molecule received a tag from a template-switch adaptor with 12 random nucleotides. TCRdb called the 5' RACE reads again in MiXCR, with one record for every CDR3 protein. This table has some 710,000 distinct CDR3 sequences, less than 60% appearing once. Total RNA extracted from each sample amounted to at least 5 micrograms. The CDR3 runs 13 residues. V lost 1 base, J lost 6 bases, and 7 bases lay in between. The germline V gene encodes CDR1 SGHTA and CDR2 FQGNSA. Points on this clonotype: The antigen is not known.

Whole-study results and caveats: Naive and antigen-experienced cells could not be conclusively compared, given unsorted PBMCs.

The rearrangement links TRBV7-2 to TRBJ2-1; D not certain. The TCR was taken from a man at least 80 years old in good health. The sequencing sample was made of blood. The CDR3 protein is CASSLDYFNEQFF. The CDR3 coding sequence is TGTGCCAGCAGCTTAGACTACTTCAATGAGCAGTTCTTC.